The clone carrying this T cell receptor beta chain was seen just once. Its specificity is unknown. This CDR3 comprises 12 residues. V was pared by 6 bases and J by 4 bases, with 3 bases of the junction left unmatched. Looked up from germline, CDR1 is MDHEN and CDR2 is SYDVKM. Primers for the PCR totalled 60 Vbeta and 13 Jbeta. TCRdb keeps only in-frame clones here, not all; method: immunoSEQ multiplex PCR. The sample has approximately 99,000 clones, over 60% seen once. These data belong to a study of cytomegalovirus exposure and HLA in healthy donors. Across the whole study: For the roughly 400 genotyped donors, 81% fell within the Caucasian-associated ancestry cluster. Findings and caveats of the study: V- and J-gene trimming in TCR beta was tied to a missense DCLRE1C variant by an analysis performed later. The study recorded around 160 TCR beta chains that were cytomegalovirus-associated.

The genes are TRBV28 and TRBJ2-7; 7 nucleotides match TRBD1. The sequenced sample consisted of PBMCs. This receptor was taken from a male donor in good health and CMV-seropositive. DNA for the CDR3: TGTGCCAGCAGCCTACAGGGGTACGAGCAGTACTTC. Translating gives CASSLQGYEQYF.